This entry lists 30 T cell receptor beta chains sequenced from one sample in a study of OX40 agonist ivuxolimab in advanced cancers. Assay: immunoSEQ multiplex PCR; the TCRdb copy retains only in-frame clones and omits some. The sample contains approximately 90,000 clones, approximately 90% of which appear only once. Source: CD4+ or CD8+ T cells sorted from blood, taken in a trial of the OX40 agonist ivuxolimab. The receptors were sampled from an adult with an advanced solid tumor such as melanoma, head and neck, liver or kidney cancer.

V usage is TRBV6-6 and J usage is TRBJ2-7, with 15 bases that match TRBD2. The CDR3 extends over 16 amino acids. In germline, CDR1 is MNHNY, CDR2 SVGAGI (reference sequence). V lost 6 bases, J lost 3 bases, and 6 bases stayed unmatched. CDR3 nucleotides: TGTGCCAGCAGGACCCGGACTAGCGGGGGGGTCTACGAGCAGTACTTC. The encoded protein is CASRTRTSGGVYEQYF.

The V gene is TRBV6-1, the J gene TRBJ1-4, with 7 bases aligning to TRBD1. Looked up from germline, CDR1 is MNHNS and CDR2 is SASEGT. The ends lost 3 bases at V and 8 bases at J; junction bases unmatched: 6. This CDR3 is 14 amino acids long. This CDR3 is CASSETGFGEKLFF. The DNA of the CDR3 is TGTGCCAGCAGTGAGACAGGGTTTGGCGAAAAACTGTTTTTT.

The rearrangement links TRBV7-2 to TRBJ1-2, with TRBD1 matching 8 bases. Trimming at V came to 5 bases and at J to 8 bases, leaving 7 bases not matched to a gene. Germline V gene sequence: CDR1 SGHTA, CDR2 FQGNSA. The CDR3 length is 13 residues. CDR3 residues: CASSLTGGEGYTF. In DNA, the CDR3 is TGTGCCAGCAGCCTTACAGGGGGGGAAGGCTACACCTTC.

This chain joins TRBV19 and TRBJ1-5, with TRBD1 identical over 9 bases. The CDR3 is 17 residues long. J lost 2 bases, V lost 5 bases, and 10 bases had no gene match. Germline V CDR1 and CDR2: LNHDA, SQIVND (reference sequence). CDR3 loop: CASSPHLDRGGNQPQHF. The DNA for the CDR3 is TGTGCCAGTAGTCCCCACTTGGACAGGGGAGGCAATCAGCCCCAGCATTTT. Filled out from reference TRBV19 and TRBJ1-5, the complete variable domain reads DGGITQSPKYLFRKEGQNVTLSCEQNLNHDAMYWYRQDPGQGLRLIYYSQIVNDFQKGDIAEGYSVSREKKESFPLTVTSAQKNPTAFYLCASSPHLDRGGNQPQHFGDGTRLSIL.

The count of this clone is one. The CDR3 nucleotides read TGTGCCAGCAGCTTACTAGCGGCTGGCACAGATACGCAGTATTTT. Protein: CASSLLAAGTDTQYF. The chain is built from TRBV7-2 and TRBJ2-3, with 7 bases aligning to TRBD2. The CDR3 length is 15 residues. Germline V gene data show CDR1 as SGHTA and CDR2 as FQGNSA. With V trimmed by 2 bases and J by 1 base, 3 bases remained unmatched.

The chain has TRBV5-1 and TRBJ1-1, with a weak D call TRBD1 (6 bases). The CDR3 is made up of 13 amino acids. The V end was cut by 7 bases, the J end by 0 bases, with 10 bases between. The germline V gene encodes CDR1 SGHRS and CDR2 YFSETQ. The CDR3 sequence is CASRKGVNTEAFF. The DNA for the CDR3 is TGCGCCAGCCGAAAGGGGGTGAACACTGAAGCTTTCTTT.

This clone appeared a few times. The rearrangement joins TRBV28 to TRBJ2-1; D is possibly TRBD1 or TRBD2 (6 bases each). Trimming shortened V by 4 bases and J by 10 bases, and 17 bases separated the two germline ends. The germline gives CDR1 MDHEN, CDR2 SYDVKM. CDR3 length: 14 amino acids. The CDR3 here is CASSSPGGRGEQFF. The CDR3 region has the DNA TGTGCCAGCAGTTCTCCTGGGGGGCGGGGAGAGCAGTTCTTC.

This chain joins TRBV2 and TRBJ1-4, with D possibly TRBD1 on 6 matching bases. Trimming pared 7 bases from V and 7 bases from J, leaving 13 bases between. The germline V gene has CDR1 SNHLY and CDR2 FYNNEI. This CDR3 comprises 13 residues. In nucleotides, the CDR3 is TGTGCCAGCACGGGGGCGCAAGGTGAAAAACTGTTTTTT. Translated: CASTGAQGEKLFF.

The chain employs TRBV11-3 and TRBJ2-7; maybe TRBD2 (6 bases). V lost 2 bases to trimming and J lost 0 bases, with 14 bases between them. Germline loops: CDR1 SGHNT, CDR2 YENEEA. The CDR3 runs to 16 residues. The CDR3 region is CASSLWWDSSSYEQYF. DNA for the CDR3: TGTGCCAGCAGCTTATGGTGGGACTCAAGCTCCTACGAGCAGTACTTC.

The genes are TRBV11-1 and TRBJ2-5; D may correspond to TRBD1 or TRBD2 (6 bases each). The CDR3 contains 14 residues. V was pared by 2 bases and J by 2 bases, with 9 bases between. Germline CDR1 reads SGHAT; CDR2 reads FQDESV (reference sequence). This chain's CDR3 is CASSLTGAQETQYF. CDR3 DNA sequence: TGTGCCAGCAGCTTAACGGGGGCGCAAGAGACCCAGTACTTC.

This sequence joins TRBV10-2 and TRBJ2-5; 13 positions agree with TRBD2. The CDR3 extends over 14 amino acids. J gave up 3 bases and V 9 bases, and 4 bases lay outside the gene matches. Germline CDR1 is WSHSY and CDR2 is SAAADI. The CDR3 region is CASYGTSGEETQYF. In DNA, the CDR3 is TGCGCCAGTTACGGGACTAGCGGGGAAGAGACCCAGTACTTC.

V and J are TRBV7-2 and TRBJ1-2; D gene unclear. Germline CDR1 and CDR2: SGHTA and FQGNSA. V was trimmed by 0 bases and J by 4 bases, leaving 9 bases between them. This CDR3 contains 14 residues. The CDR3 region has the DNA TGTGCCAGCAGCTTAGCCGGGAGAGTCTATGGCTACACCTTC. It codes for CASSLAGRVYGYTF.

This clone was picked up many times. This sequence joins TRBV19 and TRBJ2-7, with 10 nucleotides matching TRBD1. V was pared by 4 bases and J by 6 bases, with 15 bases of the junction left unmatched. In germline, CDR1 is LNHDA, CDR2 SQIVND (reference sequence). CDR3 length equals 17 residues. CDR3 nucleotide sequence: TGTGCCAGTAGTAGACGTCCCTCCGGGACAGGGGCTCTCGAGCAGTACTTC. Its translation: CASSRRPSGTGALEQYF.

The CDR3 region has the DNA TGTGCCACCCGAGGGGGGGGACTCTATGGCTACACCTTC. Its translation: CATRGGGLYGYTF. The J gene is TRBJ1-2, the V gene TRBV6-5; tentative D call: TRBD1 (6 bases). V was clipped by 10 bases and J by 4 bases, with 16 bases between them. There are 13 residues in the CDR3. CDR1 is MNHEY and CDR2 is SVGAGI in the germline V gene.

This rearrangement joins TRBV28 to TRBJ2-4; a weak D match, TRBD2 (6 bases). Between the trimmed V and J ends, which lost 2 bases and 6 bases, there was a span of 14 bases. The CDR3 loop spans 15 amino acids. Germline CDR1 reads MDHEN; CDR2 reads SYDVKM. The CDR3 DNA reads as TGTGCCAGCAGTTTAGGCTACCCCGGGGGAAACATTCAGTACTTC. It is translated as CASSLGYPGGNIQYF.

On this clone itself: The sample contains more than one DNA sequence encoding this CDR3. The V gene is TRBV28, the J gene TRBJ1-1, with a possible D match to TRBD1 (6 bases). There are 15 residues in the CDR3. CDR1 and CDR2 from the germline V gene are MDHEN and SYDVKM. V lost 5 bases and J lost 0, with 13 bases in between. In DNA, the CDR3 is TGTGCCAGCAGTCCTCGGGGGCTCATGAACACTGAAGCTTTCTTT. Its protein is CASSPRGLMNTEAFF.

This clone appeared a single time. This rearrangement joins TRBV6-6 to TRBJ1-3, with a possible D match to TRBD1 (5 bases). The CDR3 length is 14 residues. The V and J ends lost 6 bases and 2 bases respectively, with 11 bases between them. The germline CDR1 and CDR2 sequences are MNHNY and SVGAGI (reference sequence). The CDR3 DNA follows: TGTGCCAGCAGCTTCCAGGGCCCTGGAAACACCATATATTTT. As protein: CASSFQGPGNTIYF.

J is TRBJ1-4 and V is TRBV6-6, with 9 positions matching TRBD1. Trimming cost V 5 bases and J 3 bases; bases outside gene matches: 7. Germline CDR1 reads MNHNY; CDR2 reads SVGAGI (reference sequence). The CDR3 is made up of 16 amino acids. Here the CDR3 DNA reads TGTGCCAGCAGTAACCTACAGGGGGCTGCTAATGAAAAACTGTTTTTT. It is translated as CASSNLQGAANEKLFF.

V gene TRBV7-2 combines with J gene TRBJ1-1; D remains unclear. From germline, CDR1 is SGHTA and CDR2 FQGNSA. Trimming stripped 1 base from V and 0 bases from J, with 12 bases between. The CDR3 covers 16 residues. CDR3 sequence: CASSLGVLKMNTEAFF. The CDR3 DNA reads TGTGCCAGCAGCTTAGGGGTGTTGAAGATGAACACTGAAGCTTTCTTT.

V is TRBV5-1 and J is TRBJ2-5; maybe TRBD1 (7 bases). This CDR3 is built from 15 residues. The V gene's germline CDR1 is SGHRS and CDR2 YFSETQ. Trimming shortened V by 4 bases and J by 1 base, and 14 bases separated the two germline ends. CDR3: CASSRGWTGQETQYF. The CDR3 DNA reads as TGCGCCAGCAGCCGGGGGTGGACAGGCCAAGAGACCCAGTACTTC.

This CDR3 is CASSFSGGKDTQYF. The CDR3 DNA follows: TGCGCCAGCAGCTTTAGCGGGGGAAAAGATACGCAGTATTTT. J is TRBJ2-3 and V is TRBV5-1; 9 bases match TRBD2. This CDR3 is 14 amino acids long. Per germline, CDR1 SGHRS and CDR2 YFSETQ. After removal of 2 bases from V and 5 bases from J, the junction contained 3 bases not matched to a gene.

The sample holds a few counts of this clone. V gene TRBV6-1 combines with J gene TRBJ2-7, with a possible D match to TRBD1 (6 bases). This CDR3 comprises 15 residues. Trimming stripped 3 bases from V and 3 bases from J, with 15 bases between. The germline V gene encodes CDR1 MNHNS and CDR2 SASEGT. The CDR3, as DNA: TGTGCCAGCAGTGAGTCTGGTTGGACAGACTACGAGCAGTACTTC. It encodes CASSESGWTDYEQYF.

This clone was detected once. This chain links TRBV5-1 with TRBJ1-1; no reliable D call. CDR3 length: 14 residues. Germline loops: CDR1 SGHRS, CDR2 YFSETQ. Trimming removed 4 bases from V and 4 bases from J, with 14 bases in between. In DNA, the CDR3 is TGCGCCAGCAGCCCGACAACGTGGTTCACTGAAGCTTTCTTT. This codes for CASSPTTWFTEAFF.

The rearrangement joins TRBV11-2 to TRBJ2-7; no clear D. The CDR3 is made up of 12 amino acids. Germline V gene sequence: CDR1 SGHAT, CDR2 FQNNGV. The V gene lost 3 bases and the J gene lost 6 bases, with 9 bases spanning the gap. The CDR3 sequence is CASSFWGSEQYF. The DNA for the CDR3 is TGTGCCAGCAGCTTCTGGGGAAGCGAGCAGTACTTC.

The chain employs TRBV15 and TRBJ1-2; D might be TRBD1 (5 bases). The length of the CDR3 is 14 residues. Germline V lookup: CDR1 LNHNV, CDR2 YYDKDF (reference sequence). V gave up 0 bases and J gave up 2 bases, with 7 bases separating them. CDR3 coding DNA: TGTGCCACCAGCAGAGATCGGGGGAACTATGGCTACACCTTC. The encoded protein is CATSRDRGNYGYTF.

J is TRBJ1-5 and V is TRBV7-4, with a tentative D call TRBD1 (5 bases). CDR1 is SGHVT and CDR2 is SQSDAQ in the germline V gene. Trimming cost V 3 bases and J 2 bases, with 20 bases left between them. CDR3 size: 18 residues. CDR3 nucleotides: TGTGCCAGCAGCTTTGAAAAAGACAGCGGGCATCGCAATCAGCCCCAGCATTTT. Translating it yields CASSFEKDSGHRNQPQHF.

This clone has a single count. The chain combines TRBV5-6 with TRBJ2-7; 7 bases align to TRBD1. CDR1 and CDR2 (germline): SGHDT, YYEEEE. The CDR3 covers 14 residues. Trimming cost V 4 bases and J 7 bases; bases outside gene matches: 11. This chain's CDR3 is CASSPIDRVDEQYF. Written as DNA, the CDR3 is TGTGCCAGCAGCCCAATCGACAGGGTGGATGAGCAGTACTTC.

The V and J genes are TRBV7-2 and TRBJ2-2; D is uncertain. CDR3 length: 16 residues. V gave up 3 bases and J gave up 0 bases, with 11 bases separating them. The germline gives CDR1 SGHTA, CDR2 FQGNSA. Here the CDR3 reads CASSLYFPANTGELFF. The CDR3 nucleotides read TGTGCCAGCAGCTTGTATTTCCCCGCGAACACCGGGGAGCTGTTTTTT.

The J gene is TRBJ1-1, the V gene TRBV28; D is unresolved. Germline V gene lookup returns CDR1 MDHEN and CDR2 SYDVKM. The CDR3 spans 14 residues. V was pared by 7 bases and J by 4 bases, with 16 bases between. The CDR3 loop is CASILHGGGTEAFF. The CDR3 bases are TGTGCCAGCATTTTGCACGGCGGTGGCACTGAAGCTTTCTTT.

The CDR3 spells CASSGPANSNQPQHF. DNA of the CDR3: TGTGCCAGCTCAGGACCCGCAAATAGCAATCAGCCCCAGCATTTT. The V call is TRBV2, the J call TRBJ1-5; the D is unclear. The ends were cut back, 8 bases at V and 0 bases at J, with 14 bases in the middle. This CDR3 has 15 residues. Per germline, CDR1 SNHLY and CDR2 FYNNEI.